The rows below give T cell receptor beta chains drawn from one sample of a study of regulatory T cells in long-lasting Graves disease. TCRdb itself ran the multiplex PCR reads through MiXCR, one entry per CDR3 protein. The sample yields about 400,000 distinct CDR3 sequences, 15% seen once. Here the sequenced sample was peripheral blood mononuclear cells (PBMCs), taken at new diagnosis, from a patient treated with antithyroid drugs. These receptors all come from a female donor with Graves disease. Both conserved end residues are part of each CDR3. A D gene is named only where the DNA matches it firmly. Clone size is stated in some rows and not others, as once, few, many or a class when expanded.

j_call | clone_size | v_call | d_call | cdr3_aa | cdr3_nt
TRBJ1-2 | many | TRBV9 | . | CASSVLGGYGYTF | TGTGCCAGCAGCGTCCTGGGTGGCTATGGCTACACCTTC
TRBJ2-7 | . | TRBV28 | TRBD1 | CASSSTPGQGLGQYF | TGTGCCAGCAGTTCTACCCCCGGACAGGGGTTGGGGCAGTACTTC
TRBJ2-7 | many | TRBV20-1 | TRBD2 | CSARGGPRYEQYF | TGCAGTGCCCGGGGGGGCCCCCGCTACGAGCAGTACTTC
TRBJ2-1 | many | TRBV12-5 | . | CASAPGEGDEQFF | TGTGCTAGTGCCCCGGGTGAGGGGGATGAGCAGTTCTTC
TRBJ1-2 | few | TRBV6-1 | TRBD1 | CASSKDRNYGYTF | TGTGCCAGCAGTAAGGACAGGAACTATGGCTACACCTTC
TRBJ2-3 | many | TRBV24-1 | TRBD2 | CATEGLAGEADTQYF | TGTGCCACCGAAGGACTAGCGGGAGAGGCAGATACGCAGTATTTT
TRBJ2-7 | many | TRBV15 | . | CATSRFAREPGEQYF | TGTGCCACCAGCAGGTTCGCCAGGGAGCCGGGCGAGCAGTACTTC
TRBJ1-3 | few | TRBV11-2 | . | CASSLAAGRHFGNTIYF | TGTGCCAGCAGCTTAGCCGCGGGACGGCACTTTGGAAACACCATATATTTT
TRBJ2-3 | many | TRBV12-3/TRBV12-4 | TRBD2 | CASSLASGGTDTQYF | TGTGCCAGCAGTTTAGCTAGCGGGGGAACAGATACGCAGTATTTT
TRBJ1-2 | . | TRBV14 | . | CASSGRIGPDVYTF | TGTGCCAGCAGCGGTAGAATCGGGCCCGACGTCTACACCTTC
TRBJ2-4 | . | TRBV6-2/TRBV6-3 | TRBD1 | CASSSMDRGKAKNIQYF | TGTGCCAGCAGTTCCATGGACAGGGGGAAGGCCAAAAACATTCAGTACTTC
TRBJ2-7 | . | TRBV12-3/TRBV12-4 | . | CASSSNRRRYF | TGTGCCAGCAGCTCCAACAGGCGGCGGTACTTC
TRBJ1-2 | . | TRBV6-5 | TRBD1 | CASSYFSLSGTGGAEGYGYTF | TGTGCCAGCAGTTATTTTTCCCTTTCCGGGACAGGGGGCGCTGAGGGCTATGGCTACACCTTC
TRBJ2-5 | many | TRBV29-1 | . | CSVGQAPYQETQYF | TGCAGCGTTGGACAGGCGCCATACCAAGAGACCCAGTACTTC
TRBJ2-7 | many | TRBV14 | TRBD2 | CASSPSPGLAGYEQYF | TGTGCCAGCAGCCCGTCGCCGGGACTAGCGGGGTACGAGCAGTACTTC
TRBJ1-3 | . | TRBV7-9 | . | CASSTTQGLSGNTIYF | TGTGCCAGCAGCACAACACAGGGCCTCTCTGGAAACACCATATATTTT
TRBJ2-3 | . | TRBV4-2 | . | CASSQEGSGPDRDTQYF | TGTGCCAGCAGCCAAGAGGGAAGCGGGCCGGACCGGGATACGCAGTATTTT
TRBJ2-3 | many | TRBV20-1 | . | CSSGDGDTQYF | TGCAGTTCGGGCGATGGAGATACGCAGTATTTT
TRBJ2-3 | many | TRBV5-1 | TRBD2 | CASSRGGGIDTQYF | TGCGCCAGCAGCCGCGGGGGTGGGATCGATACGCAGTATTTT
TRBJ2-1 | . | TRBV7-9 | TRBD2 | CASSDDLAGTYNEQFF | TGTGCCAGCAGCGACGATTTAGCGGGAACCTACAATGAGCAGTTCTTC
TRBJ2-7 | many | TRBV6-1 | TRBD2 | CASSPFVVQSSGHYEQYF | TGTGCCAGCAGCCCATTTGTCGTTCAGAGTAGCGGGCACTACGAGCAGTACTTC
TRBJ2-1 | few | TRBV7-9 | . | CASSPGLFNEQFF | TGTGCCAGCAGCCCCGGACTCTTCAATGAGCAGTTCTTC
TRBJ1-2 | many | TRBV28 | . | CASSEELLTLKGYTF | TGTGCCAGCAGTGAAGAACTCCTAACTCTGAAGGGCTACACCTTC
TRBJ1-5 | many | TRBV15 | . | CATSRVTSNQPQHF | TGTGCCACCAGCAGAGTGACCAGCAATCAGCCCCAGCATTTT
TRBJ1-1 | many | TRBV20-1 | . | CSASFRAGSTEAFF | TGCAGTGCTAGTTTCAGGGCGGGGTCCACTGAAGCTTTCTTT
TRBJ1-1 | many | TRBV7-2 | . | CASSFFTEAFF | TGTGCCAGCAGCTTCTTCACTGAAGCTTTCTTT
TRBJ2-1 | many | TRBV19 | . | CASRGAGGQFF | TGTGCCAGCCGGGGGGCCGGGGGGCAGTTCTTC
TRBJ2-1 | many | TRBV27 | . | CASSFGRRSRNEQFF | TGTGCCAGCAGTTTCGGGCGGAGGAGTAGAAATGAGCAGTTCTTC
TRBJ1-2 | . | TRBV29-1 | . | CSVGRVGNYGYTF | TGCAGCGTTGGGCGCGTCGGTAACTATGGCTACACCTTC
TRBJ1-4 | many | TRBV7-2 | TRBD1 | CASSLAGTEGEKLFF | TGTGCCAGCAGCTTAGCCGGGACAGAAGGTGAAAAACTGTTTTTT
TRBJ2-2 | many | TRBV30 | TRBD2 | CASRGLAGANTGELFF | TGTGCCTCACGAGGACTAGCGGGAGCGAACACCGGGGAGCTGTTTTTT
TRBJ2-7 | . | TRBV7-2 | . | CASSSDSMPSYEQYF | TGTGCCAGCAGCTCCGACAGTATGCCGTCCTACGAGCAGTACTTC
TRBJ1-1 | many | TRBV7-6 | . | CASMRTKDTEAFF | TGTGCCAGCATGAGGACGAAGGACACTGAAGCTTTCTTT
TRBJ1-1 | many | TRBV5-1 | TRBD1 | CASTPGQGMATEAFF | TGCGCCAGCACACCGGGACAGGGGATGGCCACTGAAGCTTTCTTT
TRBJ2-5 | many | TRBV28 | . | CASMDRPRAETQYF | TGTGCCAGCATGGACCGGCCTAGAGCGGAGACCCAGTACTTC
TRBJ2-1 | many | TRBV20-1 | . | CSARDSGVPDFNEQFF | TGCAGTGCTAGAGATTCTGGGGTTCCAGACTTCAATGAGCAGTTCTTC
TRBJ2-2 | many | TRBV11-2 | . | CASSLWQGPGELFF | TGTGCCAGCAGCTTATGGCAGGGCCCCGGGGAGCTGTTTTTT
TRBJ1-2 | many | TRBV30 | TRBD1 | CAWRPQGGTYGYTF | TGTGCCTGGAGACCGCAGGGGGGGACCTATGGCTACACCTTC
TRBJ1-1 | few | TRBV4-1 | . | CASSQETNTEAFF | TGCGCCAGCAGCCAAGAAACGAACACTGAAGCTTTCTTT
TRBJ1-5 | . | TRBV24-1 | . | CATSDSGVGQPQHF | TGTGCCACCAGTGATTCCGGGGTGGGCCAGCCCCAGCATTTT
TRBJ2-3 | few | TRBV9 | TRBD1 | CASSARLTGVTDTQYF | TGTGCCAGCAGCGCCCGCCTGACAGGGGTCACAGATACGCAGTATTTT
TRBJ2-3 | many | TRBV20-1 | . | CSADRGGGPDTQYF | TGCAGTGCGGATCGAGGGGGGGGGCCAGATACGCAGTATTTT
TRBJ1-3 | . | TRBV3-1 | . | CASRTYSGNTIYF | TGTGCCAGCAGGACCTACTCTGGAAACACCATATATTTT
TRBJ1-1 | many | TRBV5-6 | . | CASSLKMGPSNTEAFF | TGTGCCAGCAGCTTGAAAATGGGACCCTCGAACACTGAAGCTTTCTTT
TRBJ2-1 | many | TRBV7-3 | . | CASSDADRLGEQFF | TGTGCCAGCAGCGACGCCGACAGGCTTGGTGAGCAGTTCTTC
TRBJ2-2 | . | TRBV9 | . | CASSPYARLAMSRPESINTGELFF | TGTGCCAGCAGCCCGTATGCTAGGCTAGCGATGAGCCGACCAGAATCGATTAACACCGGGGAGCTGTTTTTT
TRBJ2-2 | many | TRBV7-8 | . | CASSLARDTGELFF | TGTGCCAGCAGCTTAGCTAGAGACACCGGGGAGCTGTTTTTT
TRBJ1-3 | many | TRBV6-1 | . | CASSPGGPRSGNTIYF | TGTGCCAGCAGCCCCGGGGGGCCACGCTCTGGAAACACCATATATTTT
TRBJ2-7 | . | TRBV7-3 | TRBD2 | CASSLGGGRDYEQYF | TGTGCCAGCAGCCTTGGGGGGGGGAGAGACTACGAGCAGTACTTC
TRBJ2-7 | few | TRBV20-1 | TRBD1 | CSADPGQGYKQYF | TGCAGTGCAGACCCGGGACAGGGCTACAAGCAGTACTTC
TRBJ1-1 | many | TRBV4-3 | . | CASSQDFLLNPNTEAFF | TGCGCCAGCAGCCAAGATTTTCTTCTGAACCCGAACACTGAAGCTTTCTTT
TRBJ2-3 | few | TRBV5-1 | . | CASSLEWGGTDTQYF | TGCGCCAGCAGCTTGGAGTGGGGCGGGACCGATACGCAGTATTTT